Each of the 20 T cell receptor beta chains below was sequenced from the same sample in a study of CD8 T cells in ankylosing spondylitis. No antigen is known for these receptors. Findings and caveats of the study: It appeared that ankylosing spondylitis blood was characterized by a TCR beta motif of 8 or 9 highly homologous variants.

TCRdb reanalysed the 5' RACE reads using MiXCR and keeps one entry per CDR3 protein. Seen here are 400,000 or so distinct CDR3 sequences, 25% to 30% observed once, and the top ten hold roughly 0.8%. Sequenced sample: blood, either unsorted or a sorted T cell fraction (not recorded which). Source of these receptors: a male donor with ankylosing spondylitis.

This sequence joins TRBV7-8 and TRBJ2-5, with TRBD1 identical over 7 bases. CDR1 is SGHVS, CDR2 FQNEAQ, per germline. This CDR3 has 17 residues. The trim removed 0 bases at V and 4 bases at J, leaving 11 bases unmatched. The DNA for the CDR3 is TGTGCCAGCAGCTTAGCGCCCCGTCGAGGGGGCCGAGAGACCCAGTACTTC. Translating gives CASSLAPRRGGRETQYF.

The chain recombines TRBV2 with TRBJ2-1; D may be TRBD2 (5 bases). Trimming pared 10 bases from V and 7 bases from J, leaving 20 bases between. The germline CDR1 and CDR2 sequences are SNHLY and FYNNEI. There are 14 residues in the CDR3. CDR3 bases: TGTGCCACCTACGGGGATGGGGTTGGGAATGAGCAGTTCTTC. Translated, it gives CATYGDGVGNEQFF.

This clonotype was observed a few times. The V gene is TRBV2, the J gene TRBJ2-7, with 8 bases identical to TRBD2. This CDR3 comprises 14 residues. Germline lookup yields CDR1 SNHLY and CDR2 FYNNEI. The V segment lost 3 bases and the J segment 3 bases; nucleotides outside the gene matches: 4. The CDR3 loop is CASSEREALYEQYV. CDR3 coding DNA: TGTGCCAGCAGTGAGCGGGAGGCGCTCTACGAGCAGTACGTC.

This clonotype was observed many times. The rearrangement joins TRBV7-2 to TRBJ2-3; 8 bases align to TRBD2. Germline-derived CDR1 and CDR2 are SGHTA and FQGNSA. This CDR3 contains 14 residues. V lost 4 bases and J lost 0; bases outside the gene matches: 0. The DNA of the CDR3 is TGTGCCAGCAGCTGGACTAGCAGCACAGATACGCAGTATTTT. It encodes CASSWTSSTDTQYF.

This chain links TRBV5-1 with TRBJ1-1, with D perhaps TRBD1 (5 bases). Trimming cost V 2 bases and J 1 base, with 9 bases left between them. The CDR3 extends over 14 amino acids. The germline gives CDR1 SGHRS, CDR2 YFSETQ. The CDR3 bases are TGCGCCAGCAGCTTTGGACACGCGAACACTGAAGCTTTCTTT. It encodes CASSFGHANTEAFF. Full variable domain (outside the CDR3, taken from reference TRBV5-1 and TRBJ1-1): KAGVTQTPRYLIKTRGQQVTLSCSPISGHRSVSWYQQTPGQGLQFLFEYFSETQRNKGNFPGRFSGRQFSNSRSEMNVSTLELGDSALYLCASSFGHANTEAFFGQGTRLTVV.

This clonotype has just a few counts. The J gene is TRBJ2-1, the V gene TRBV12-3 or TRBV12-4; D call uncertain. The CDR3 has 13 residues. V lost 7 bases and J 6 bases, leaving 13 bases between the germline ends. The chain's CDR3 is CASTPSARNEQFF. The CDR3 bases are TGTGCCAGCACCCCGAGCGCCCGCAATGAGCAGTTCTTC.

Here the CDR3 DNA reads TGTGCCAGCTCAATCGGACAGGGCAACACTGAAGCTTTCTTT. Protein product: CASSIGQGNTEAFF. The genes are TRBV18 and TRBJ1-1; 8 bases are shared with TRBD1. V lost 5 bases, J lost 2 bases, and 4 bases stayed unmatched. Germline V gives CDR1 KGHSH, CDR2 LQKENI. The CDR3 runs 14 residues.

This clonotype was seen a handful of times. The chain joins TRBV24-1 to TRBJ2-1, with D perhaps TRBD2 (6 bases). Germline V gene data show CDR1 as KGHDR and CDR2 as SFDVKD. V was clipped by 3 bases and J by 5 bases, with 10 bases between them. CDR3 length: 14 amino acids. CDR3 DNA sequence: TGTGCCACCAGTGATGCCGGGACTCACAATGAGCAGTTCTTC. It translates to CATSDAGTHNEQFF.

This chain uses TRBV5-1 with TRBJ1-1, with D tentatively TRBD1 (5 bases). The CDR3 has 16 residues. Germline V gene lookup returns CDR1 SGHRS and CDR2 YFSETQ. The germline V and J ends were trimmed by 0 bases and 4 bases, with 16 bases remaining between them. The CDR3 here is CASSLGAASGGTEAFF. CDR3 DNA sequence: TGCGCCAGCAGCTTGGGCGCGGCCTCCGGGGGCACTGAAGCTTTCTTT.

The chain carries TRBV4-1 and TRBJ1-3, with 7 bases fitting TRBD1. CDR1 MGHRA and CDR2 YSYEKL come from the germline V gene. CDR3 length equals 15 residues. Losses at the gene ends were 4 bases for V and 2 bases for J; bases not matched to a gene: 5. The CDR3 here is CASSPTGRTGNTIYF. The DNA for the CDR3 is TGCGCCAGCAGCCCGACAGGGAGGACTGGAAACACCATATATTTT.

The CDR3 loop reads CASSHGTGSSDTQYF. CDR3 bases: TGCGCCAGCAGCCACGGGACAGGGTCAAGTGATACGCAGTATTTT. The chain carries TRBV5-1 and TRBJ2-3, with 9 bases that match TRBD1. The ends lost 4 bases at V and 6 bases at J; junction bases unmatched: 9. CDR1 and CDR2 (germline): SGHRS, YFSETQ. The CDR3 covers 15 residues.

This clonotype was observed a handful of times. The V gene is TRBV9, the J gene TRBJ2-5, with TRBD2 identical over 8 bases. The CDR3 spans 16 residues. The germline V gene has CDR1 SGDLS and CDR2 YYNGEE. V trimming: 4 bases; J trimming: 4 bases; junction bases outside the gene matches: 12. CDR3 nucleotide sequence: TGTGCCAGCAGCAGAGGGCCGGCTAGCGGGTTAGAGACCCAGTACTTC. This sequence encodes CASSRGPASGLETQYF.

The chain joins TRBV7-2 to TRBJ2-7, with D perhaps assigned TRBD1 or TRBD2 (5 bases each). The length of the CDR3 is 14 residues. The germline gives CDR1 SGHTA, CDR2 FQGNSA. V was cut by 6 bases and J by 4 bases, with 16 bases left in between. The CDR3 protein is CASSFVLGEYEQYF. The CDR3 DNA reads TGTGCCAGCAGTTTCGTGTTAGGGGAGTACGAGCAGTACTTC.

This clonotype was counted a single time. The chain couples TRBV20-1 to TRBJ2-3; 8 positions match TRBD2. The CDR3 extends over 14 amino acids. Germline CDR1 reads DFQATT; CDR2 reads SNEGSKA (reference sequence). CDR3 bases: TGCAGGACAGCCGGGGGGGCCTACACAGATACGCAGTATTTT. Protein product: CRTAGGAYTDTQYF.

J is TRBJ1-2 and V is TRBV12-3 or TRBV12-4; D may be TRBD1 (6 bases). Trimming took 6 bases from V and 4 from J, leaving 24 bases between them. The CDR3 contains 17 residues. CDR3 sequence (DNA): TGTGCCAGCAGGGGGGCCTTACCGGGTCCTAACTTCTATGGCTACACCTTC. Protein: CASRGALPGPNFYGYTF.

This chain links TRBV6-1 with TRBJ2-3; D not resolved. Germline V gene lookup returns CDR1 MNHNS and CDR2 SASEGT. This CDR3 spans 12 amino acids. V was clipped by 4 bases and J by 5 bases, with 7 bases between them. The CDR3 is CASSVIGDTQYF. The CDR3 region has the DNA TGTGCCAGCAGTGTAATAGGAGATACGCAGTATTTT.

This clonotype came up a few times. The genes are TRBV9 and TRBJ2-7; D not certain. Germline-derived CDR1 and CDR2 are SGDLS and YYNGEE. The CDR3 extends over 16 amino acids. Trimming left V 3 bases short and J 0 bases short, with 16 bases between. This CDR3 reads CASSAGLLSGSYEQYF. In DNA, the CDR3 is TGTGCCAGCAGCGCCGGTTTGCTTTCGGGCTCCTACGAGCAGTACTTC.

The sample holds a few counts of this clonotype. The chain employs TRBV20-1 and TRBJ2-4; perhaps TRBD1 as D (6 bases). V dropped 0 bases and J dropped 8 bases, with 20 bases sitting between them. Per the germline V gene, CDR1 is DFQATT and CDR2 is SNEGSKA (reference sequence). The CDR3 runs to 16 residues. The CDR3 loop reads CSARDPRKGVTDIQYF. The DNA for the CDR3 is TGCAGTGCTAGAGACCCTCGAAAGGGGGTGACGGACATTCAGTACTTC.

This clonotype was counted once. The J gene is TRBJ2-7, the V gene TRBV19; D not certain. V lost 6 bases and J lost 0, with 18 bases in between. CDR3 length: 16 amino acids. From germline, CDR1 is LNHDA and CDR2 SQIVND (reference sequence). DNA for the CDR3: TGTGCCAGTAGCTTCGTAGCAGGATCCTTCTCCTACGAGCAGTACGTC. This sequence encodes CASSFVAGSFSYEQYV.

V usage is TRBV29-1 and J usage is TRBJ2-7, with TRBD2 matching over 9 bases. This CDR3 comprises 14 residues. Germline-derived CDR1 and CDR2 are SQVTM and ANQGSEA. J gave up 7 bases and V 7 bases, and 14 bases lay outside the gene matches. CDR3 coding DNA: TGCAGCGCCCTGACTAGCGGACACCTGGGGGAGCAGTACTTC. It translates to CSALTSGHLGEQYF.